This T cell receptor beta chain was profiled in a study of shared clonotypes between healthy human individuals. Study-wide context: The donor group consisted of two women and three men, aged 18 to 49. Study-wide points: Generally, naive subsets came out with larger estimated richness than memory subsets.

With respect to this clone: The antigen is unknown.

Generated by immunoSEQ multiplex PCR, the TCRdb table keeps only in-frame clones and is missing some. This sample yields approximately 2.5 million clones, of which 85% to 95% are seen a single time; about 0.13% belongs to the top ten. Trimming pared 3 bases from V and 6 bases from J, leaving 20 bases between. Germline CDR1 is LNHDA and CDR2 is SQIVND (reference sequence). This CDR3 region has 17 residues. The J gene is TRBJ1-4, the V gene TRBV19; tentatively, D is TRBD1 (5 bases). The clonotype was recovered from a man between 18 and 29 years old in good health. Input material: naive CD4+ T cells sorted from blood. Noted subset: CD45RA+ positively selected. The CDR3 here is CASSIGRWGWADEKLFF. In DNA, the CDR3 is TGTGCCAGTAGTATCGGTCGATGGGGGTGGGCCGATGAAAAACTGTTTTTT.